This T cell receptor (beta chain) originates from a study of T cell responses to AZD1222 COVID-19 vaccine. In regard to this clone: Antigen: not known.

This CDR3 contains 14 residues. J gave up 6 bases and V 1 base, and 5 bases lay outside the gene matches. Germline V CDR1 and CDR2: LNHDA, SQIVND (reference sequence). Using immunoSEQ multiplex PCR, the repertoire was profiled, and TCRdb retains in-frame clones only, with some absent. The sample shows some 200,000 clones, approximately 94% of them seen only once. Study-wide points: After two AZD1222 doses, spike-specific TCR breadth and depth rose versus day 0. White British donors predominated, females outnumbered males, and clonal diversity was possibly underestimated. At study baseline, merely five or six AZD1222 recipients were seropositive.

The rearrangement uses TRBV19 and TRBJ2-7; 8 bases fit TRBD1. The receptor's source is an adult who received the MenACWY meningococcal vaccine as a control. The sequenced sample was peripheral blood, obtained 28 days after the second dose of the MenACWY control vaccine. The CDR3 sequence: CASSIAGDRFEQYF. CDR3 coding DNA: TGTGCCAGTAGTATAGCGGGGGACAGGTTCGAGCAGTACTTC.